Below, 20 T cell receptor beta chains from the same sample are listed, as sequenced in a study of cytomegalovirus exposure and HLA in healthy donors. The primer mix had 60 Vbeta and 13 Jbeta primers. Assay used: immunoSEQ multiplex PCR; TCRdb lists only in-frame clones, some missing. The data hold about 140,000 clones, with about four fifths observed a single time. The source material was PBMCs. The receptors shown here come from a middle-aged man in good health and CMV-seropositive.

CDR3 DNA: TGTGCCAGCAGACCTGGGGGGAGTGGTGAGGGAGGCGAGCAGTACTTC. As protein: CASRPGGSGEGGEQYF. The chain uses TRBV9 and TRBJ2-7; TRBD2 might be the D (6 bases). V lost 5 bases and J lost 6, with 24 bases in between. This CDR3 spans 16 amino acids. The germline CDR1 and CDR2 sequences are SGDLS and YYNGEE.

The CDR3 region is CAWNKLGDTQYF. CDR3 nucleotides: TGTGCCTGGAACAAACTAGGGGATACGCAGTATTTT. V is TRBV30 and J is TRBJ2-3; D may be TRBD2 (5 bases). The CDR3 runs 12 residues. Trimming removed 4 bases at V and 6 bases at J, with 11 bases between. Germline lookup yields CDR1 GTSNPN and CDR2 SVGIG (reference sequence).

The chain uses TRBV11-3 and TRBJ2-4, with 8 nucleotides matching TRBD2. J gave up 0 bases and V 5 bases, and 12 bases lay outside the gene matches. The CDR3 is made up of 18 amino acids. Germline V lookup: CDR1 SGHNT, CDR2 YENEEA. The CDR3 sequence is CASSRDGRAELAKNIQYF. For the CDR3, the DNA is TGTGCCAGCAGCAGGGACGGGAGGGCTGAATTAGCCAAAAACATTCAGTACTTC.

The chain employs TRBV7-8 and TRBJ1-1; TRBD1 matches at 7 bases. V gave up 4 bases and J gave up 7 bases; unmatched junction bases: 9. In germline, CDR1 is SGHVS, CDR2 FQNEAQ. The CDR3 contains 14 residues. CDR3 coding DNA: TGTGCCAGCAGCTCAAGAGTGACAGGGAATGAAGCTTTCTTT. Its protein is CASSSRVTGNEAFF.

The DNA of the CDR3 is TGTGCCAGCAGCGTAGGGCGGGGGCTACTATACAATGAGCAGTTCTTC. Its protein is CASSVGRGLLYNEQFF. The chain links TRBV9 to TRBJ2-1, with D perhaps TRBD2 (7 bases). The CDR3 loop spans 16 amino acids. Germline V gene sequence: CDR1 SGDLS, CDR2 YYNGEE. The V gene lost 0 bases and the J gene lost 4 bases, with 14 bases spanning the gap.

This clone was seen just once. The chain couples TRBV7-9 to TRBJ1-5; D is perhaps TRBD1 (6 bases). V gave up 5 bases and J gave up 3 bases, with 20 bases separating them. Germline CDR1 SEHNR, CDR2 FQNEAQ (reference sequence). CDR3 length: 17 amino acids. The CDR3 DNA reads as TGTGCCAGCAGCCAAACCCCAGGGGCCGGGTTCAATCAGCCCCAGCATTTT. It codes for CASSQTPGAGFNQPQHF. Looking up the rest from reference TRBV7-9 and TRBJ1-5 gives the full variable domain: DTGVSQNPRHKITKRGQNVTFRCDPISEHNRLYWYRQTLGQGPEFLTYFQNEAQLEKSRLLSDRFSAERPKGSFSTLEIQRTEQGDSAMYLCASSQTPGAGFNQPQHFGDGTRLSIL.

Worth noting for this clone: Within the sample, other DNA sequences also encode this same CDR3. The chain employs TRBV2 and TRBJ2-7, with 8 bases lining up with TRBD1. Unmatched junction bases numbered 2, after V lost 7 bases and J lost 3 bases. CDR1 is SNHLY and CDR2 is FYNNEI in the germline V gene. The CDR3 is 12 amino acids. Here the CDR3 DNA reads TGTGCCAGCACCGGACAGGGCTACGAGCAGTACTTC. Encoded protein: CASTGQGYEQYF.

The CDR3 sequence: CASSLDLLGGPDNEQFF. CDR3 DNA sequence: TGTGCCAGCAGCTTAGATCTGCTGGGAGGGCCTGACAATGAGCAGTTCTTC. The chain employs TRBV11-3 and TRBJ2-1; 7 bases map to TRBD2. This CDR3 spans 17 amino acids. The V gene end was trimmed by 0 bases and the J gene end by 5 bases; junction bases not matched to a gene: 10. CDR1 is SGHNT, CDR2 YENEEA, per germline.

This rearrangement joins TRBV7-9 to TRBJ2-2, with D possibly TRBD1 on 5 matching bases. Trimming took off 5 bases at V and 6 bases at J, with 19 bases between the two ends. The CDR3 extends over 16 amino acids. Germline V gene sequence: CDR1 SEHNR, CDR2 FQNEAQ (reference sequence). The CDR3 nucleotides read TGTGCCAGCAGCCCCAGGGTCACTGAGTTCGCCGGGGAGCTGTTTTTT. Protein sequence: CASSPRVTEFAGELFF.

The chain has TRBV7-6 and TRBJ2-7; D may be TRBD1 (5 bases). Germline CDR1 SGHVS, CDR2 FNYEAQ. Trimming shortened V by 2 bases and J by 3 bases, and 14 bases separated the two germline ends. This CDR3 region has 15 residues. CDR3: CASSLLQGPYYEQYF. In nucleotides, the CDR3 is TGTGCCAGCAGCTTATTGCAGGGTCCCTACTACGAGCAGTACTTC.

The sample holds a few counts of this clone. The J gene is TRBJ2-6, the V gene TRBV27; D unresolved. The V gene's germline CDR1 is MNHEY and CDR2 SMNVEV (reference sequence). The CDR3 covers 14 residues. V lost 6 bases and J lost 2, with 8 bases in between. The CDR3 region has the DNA TGTGCCAGCAGCCGTGAGGCTGGGGCCAACGTCCTGACTTTC. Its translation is CASSREAGANVLTF.

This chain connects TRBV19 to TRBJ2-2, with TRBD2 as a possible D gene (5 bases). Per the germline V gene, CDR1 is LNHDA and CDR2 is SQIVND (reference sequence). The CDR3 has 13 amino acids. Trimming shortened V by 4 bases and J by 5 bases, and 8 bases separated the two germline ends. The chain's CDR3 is CASSTGLTGELFF. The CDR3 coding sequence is TGTGCCAGTAGTACTGGACTGACCGGGGAGCTGTTTTTT. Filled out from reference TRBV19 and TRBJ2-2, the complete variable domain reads DGGITQSPKYLFRKEGQNVTLSCEQNLNHDAMYWYRQDPGQGLRLIYYSQIVNDFQKGDIAEGYSVSREKKESFPLTVTSAQKNPTAFYLCASSTGLTGELFFGEGSRLTVL.

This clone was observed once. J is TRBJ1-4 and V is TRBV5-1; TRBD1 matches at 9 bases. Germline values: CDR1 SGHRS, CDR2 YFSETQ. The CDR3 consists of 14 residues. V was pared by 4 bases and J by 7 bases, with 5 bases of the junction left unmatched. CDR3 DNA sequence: TGCGCCAGCAGCAGGGACAGGGAGAGTGAAAAACTGTTTTTT. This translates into CASSRDRESEKLFF.

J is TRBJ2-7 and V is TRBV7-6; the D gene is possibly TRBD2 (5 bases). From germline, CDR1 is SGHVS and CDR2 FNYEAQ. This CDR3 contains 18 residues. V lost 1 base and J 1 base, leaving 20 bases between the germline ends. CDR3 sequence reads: CASSLEGEGFAGSYEQYF. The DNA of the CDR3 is TGTGCCAGCAGCTTAGAGGGTGAGGGTTTCGCAGGATCCTACGAGCAGTACTTC.

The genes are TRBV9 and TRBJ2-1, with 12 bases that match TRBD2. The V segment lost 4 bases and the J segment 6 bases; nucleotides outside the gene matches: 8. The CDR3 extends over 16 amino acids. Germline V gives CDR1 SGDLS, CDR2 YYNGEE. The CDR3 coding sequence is TGTGCCAGCAGCCCAGGAGGACTAGCGGGGTTCAATGAGCAGTTCTTC. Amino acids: CASSPGGLAGFNEQFF.

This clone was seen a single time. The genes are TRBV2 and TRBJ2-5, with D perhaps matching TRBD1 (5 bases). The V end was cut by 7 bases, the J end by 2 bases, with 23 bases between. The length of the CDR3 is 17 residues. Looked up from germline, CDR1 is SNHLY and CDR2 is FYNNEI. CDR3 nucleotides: TGTGCCAGCATTCTAAAACCAGGGTCGGTGCGGCAAGAGACCCAGTACTTC. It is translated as CASILKPGSVRQETQYF.

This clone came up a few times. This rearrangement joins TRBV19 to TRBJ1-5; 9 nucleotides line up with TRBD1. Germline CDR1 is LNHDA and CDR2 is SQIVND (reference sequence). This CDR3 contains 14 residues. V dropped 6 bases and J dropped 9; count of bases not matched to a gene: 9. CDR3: CASRDRGEFRPQHF. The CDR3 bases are TGTGCCAGTAGGGACAGGGGAGAGTTTCGGCCCCAGCATTTT.

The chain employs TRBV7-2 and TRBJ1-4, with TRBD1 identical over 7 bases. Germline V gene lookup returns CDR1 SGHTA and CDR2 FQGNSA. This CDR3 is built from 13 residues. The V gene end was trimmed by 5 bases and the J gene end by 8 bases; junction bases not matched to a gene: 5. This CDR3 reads CASSIQGLEKLFF. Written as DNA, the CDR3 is TGTGCCAGCAGCATACAGGGGTTAGAAAAACTGTTTTTT.

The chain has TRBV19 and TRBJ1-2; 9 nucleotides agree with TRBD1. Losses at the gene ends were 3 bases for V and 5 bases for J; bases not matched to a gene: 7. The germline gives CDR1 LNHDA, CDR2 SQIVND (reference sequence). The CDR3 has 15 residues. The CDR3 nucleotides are TGTGCCAGTAGTATGACCCGGGACAGGGCTTATGGCTACACCTTC. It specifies CASSMTRDRAYGYTF.

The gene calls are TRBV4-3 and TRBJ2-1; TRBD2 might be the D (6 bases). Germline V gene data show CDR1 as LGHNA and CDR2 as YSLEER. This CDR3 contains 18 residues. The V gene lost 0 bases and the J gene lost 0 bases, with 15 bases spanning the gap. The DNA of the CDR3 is TGCGCCAGCAGCCAAGATTGGGCTAGCGCTAGCTCCTACAATGAGCAGTTCTTC. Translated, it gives CASSQDWASASSYNEQFF.